This T cell receptor beta chain was retrieved from a study of blood T cell repertoires in COVID-19. The table lists this clone with a few counts. Germline CDR1 and CDR2: GTSNPN and SVGIG (reference sequence). The CDR3 runs 14 residues. V trimming: 6 bases; J trimming: 5 bases; junction bases outside the gene matches: 12. Authors' methods: How many nucleated cells were present was estimated from reference gene primer amplification. Method: immunoSEQ multiplex PCR; TCRdb's copy keeps in-frame clones and lacks some. Clone size and the V and J calls come from that table; the DNA yielded D and trimming. The sample shows tens of thousands of clones, approximately 88% of them seen only once.

The source is a woman between 70 and 85 years old with active COVID-19. Sequenced input: peripheral blood. The chain is built from TRBV30 and TRBJ2-7, with TRBD1 identical over 8 bases. The CDR3 nucleotides read TGTGCCTGCCTGACGAGGACAGGGCCTGACGAGCAGTACTTC. It is translated as CACLTRTGPDEQYF.